This TCR beta chain appears in the sequencing data of a study of spatial heterogeneity in lung cancer. Details on this clonotype: As yet, its antigen is unknown.

In germline, CDR1 is PRHDT, CDR2 FYEKMQ (reference sequence). The CDR3 length is 16 residues. With 5 bases clipped from V and 5 bases from J, the junction kept 12 bases outside the gene matches. The study, taken as a whole, reports: Tumors with more nonsynonymous mutations had more expanded intratumoral alpha and beta TCRs.

Time point meaning: sample taken at primary tumor resection. TCRdb re-called the 5' RACE reads through MiXCR, storing one row per CDR3 protein. The sample lists 15,000 to 20,000 distinct CDR3 sequences; less than 7.5% were seen once. The sequences come from lung tumor tissue, collected at surgery. This clonotype originated in a male donor with early-stage non-small cell lung cancer. V usage is TRBV13 and J usage is TRBJ2-3; 8 nucleotides align to TRBD2. For the CDR3, the DNA is TGTGCCAGCAGCGCGAGACGGGGGGGGCACGAAGATACGCAGTATTTT. Its translation: CASSARRGGHEDTQYF.